The present TCR beta chain was sequenced within a study of cytomegalovirus exposure and HLA in healthy donors. Study observations and caveats: Most CMV-associated TCR beta chains were later found to appear HLA-restricted.

It was healthy bone marrow donors who served as donors. In regard to this clone: What it binds is unknown.

13 Jbeta primers and 60 Vbeta primers were used for the PCR. Measured with immunoSEQ multiplex PCR; TCRdb has only the in-frame clones, and not every one. The sample records 37,000 or so clones, about four fifths being singletons. Sequencing was done on a sample of PBMCs. The TCR sequence derives from a woman in her thirties or forties in good health and CMV-seronegative.

Here the CDR3 DNA reads TGTGCCAGCAGTTACAGTCAGGGAGGCTACGAGCAGTACTTC. This sequence encodes CASSYSQGGYEQYF. The chain couples TRBV6-6 to TRBJ2-7; weak D call: TRBD2 (6 bases). The CDR3 sequence is 14 residues long. Per germline, CDR1 MNHNY and CDR2 SVGAGI (reference sequence). Trimming cost V 2 bases and J 3 bases, with 11 bases left between them.